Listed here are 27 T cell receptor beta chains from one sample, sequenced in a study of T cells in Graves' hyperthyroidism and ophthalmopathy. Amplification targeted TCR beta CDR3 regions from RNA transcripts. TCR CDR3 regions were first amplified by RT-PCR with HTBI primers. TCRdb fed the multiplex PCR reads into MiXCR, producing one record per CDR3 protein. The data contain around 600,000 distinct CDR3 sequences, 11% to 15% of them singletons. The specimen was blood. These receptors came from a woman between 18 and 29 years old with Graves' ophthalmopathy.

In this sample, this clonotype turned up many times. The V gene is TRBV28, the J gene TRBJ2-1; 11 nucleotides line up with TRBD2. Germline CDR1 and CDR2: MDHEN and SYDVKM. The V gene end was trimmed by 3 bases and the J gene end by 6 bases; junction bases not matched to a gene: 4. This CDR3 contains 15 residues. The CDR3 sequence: CASSFSSGRTNEQFF. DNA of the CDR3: TGTGCCAGCAGTTTCTCTAGCGGGAGGACCAATGAGCAGTTCTTC.

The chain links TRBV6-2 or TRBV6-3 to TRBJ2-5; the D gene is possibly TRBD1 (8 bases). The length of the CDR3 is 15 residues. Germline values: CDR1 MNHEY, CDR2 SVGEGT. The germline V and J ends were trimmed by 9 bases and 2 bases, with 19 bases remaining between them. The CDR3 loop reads CASPNEQGGQETQYF. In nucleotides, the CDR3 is TGTGCCAGTCCGAACGAACAGGGGGGGCAAGAGACCCAGTACTTC.

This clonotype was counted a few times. The CDR3 coding sequence is TGTGCTAGTGGTTTATGGGACATAGATAATTCACCCCTCCACTTT. Translated, it gives CASGLWDIDNSPLHF. The chain uses TRBV12-5 and TRBJ1-6; possible D gene TRBD1, 6 bases. The length of the CDR3 is 15 residues. Between the trimmed V and J ends, which lost 3 bases and 5 bases, there was a span of 11 bases. Germline V gene lookup returns CDR1 LGHNT and CDR2 FRNRAP.

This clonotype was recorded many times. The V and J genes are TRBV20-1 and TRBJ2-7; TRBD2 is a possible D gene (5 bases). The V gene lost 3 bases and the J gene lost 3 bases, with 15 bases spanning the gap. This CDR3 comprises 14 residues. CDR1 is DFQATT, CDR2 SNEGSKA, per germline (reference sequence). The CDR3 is CSASDTHRGYEQYF. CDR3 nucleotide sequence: TGCAGTGCTAGTGATACTCATCGGGGCTACGAGCAGTACTTC.

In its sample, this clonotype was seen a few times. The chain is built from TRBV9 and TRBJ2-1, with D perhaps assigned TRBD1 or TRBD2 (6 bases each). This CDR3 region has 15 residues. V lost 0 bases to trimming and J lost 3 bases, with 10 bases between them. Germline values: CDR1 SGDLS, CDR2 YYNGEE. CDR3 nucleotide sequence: TGTGCCAGCAGCGTAGACGAGGGGGGCTACAATGAGCAGTTCTTC. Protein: CASSVDEGGYNEQFF.

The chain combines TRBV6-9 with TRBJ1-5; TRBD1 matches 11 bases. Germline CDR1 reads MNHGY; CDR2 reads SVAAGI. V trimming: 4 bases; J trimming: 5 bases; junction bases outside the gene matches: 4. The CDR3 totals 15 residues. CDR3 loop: CASSSGQGAYQPQHF. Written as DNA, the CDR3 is TGTGCCAGCAGTTCCGGACAGGGGGCTTATCAGCCCCAGCATTTT.

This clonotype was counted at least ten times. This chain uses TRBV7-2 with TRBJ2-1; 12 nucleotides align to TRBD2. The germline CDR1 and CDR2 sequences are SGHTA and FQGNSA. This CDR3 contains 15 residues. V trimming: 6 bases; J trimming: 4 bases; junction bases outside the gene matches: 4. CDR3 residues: CASRTSGSLYNEQFF. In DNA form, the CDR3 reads TGTGCCAGCAGGACTAGCGGGAGCCTATACAATGAGCAGTTCTTC.

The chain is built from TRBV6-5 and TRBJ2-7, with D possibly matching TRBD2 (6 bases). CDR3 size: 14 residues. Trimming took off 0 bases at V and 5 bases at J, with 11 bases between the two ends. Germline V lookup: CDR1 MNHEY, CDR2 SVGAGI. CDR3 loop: CASSYSSEGDEQYF. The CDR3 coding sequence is TGTGCCAGCAGTTACTCTTCGGAGGGAGACGAGCAGTACTTC.

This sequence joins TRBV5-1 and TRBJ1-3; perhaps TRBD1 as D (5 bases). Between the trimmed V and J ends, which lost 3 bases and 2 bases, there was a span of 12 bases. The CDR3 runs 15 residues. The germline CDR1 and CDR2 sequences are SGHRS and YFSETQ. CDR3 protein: CASSWAGGAGNTIYF. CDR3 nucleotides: TGCGCCAGCAGCTGGGCAGGAGGGGCTGGAAACACCATATATTTT.

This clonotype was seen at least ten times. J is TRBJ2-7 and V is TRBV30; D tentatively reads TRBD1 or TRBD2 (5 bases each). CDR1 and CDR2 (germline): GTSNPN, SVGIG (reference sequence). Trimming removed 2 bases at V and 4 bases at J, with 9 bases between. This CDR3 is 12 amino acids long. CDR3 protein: CAWSPEGYEQYF. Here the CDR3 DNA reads TGTGCCTGGAGTCCAGAGGGGTACGAGCAGTACTTC.

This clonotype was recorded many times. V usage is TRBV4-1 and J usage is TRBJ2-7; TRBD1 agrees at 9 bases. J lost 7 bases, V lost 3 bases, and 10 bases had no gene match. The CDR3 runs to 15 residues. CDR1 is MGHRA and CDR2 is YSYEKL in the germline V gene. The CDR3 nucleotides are TGCGCCAGCAGCCAGGGAAGGGACAGGGTCGCGGAGCAGTACTTC. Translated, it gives CASSQGRDRVAEQYF.

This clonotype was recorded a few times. The CDR3 here is CASSLGFEQYF. As DNA, the CDR3 is TGCGCCAGCTCCCTAGGGTTCGAGCAGTACTTC. V usage is TRBV5-1 and J usage is TRBJ2-7; D is uncertain. The length of the CDR3 is 11 residues. V was shortened by 7 bases and J by 6 bases, with 11 bases between the two germline ends. Germline V lookup: CDR1 SGHRS, CDR2 YFSETQ.

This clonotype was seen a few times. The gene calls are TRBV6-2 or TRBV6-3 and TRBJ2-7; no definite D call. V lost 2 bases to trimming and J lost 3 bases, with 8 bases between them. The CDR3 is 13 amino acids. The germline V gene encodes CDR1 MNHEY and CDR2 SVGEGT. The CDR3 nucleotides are TGTGCCAGCAGTTACGAGGCACGCTACGAGCAGTACTTC. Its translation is CASSYEARYEQYF.

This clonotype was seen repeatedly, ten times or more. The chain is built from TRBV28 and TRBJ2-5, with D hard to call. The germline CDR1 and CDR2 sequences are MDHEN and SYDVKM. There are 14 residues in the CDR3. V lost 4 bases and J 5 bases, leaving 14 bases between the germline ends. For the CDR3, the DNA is TGTGCCAGCAGTTCCCCAGGAGTGCGGGAGACCCAGTACTTC. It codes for CASSSPGVRETQYF.

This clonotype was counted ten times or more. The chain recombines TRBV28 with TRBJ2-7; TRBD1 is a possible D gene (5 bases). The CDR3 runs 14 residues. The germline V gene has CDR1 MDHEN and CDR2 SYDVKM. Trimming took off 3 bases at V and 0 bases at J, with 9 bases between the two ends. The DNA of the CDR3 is TGTGCCAGCAGTTTCAGGGTATTCTCCTACGAGCAGTACTTC. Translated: CASSFRVFSYEQYF.

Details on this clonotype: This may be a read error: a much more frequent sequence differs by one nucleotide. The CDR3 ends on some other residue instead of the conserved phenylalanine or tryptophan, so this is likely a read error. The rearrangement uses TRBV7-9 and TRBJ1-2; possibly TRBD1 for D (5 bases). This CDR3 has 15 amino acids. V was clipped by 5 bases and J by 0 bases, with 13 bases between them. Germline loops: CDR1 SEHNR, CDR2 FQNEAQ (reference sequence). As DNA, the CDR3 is TGTGCCAGCAGCCCACGGGACCTCGCTAACTATGGCTACACCTCC. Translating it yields CASSPRDLANYGYTS.

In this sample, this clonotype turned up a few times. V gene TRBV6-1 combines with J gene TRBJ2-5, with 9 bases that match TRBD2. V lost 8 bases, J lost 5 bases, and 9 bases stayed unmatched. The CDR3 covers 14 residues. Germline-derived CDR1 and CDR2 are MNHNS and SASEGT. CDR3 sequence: CASQGSGRSETQYF. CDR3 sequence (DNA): TGTGCCAGCCAAGGTAGCGGGAGATCGGAGACCCAGTACTTC.

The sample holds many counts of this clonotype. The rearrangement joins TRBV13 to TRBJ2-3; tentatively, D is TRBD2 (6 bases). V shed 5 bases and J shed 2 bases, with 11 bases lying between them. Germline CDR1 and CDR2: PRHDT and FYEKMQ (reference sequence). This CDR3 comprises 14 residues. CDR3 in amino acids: CASSRRGDTDTQYF. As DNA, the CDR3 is TGTGCCAGCAGCAGGCGGGGCGACACAGATACGCAGTATTTT.

The CDR3 loop reads CASSFGLAGVETQYF. The CDR3 region has the DNA TGTGCCAGCAGCTTCGGACTAGCGGGAGTAGAGACCCAGTACTTC. This rearrangement joins TRBV11-3 to TRBJ2-5, with TRBD2 matching over 13 bases. Looked up from germline, CDR1 is SGHNT and CDR2 is YENEEA. CDR3 length: 15 residues. The junction had 2 bases not matched to a gene; V was cut back by 3 bases and J by 4 bases.

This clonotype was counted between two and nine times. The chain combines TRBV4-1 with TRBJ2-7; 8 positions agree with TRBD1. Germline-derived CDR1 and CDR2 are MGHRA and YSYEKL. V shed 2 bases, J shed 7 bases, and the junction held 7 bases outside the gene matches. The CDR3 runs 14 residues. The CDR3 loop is CASSQRTGPNEQYF. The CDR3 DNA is TGCGCCAGCAGCCAACGGACAGGGCCCAATGAGCAGTACTTC.

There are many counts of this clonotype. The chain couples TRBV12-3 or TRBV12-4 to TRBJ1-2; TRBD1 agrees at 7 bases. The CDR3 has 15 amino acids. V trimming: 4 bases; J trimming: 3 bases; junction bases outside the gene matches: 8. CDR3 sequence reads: CASSSPDRAYYGYTF. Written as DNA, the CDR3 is TGTGCCAGCAGTTCCCCAGACAGGGCGTACTATGGCTACACCTTC.

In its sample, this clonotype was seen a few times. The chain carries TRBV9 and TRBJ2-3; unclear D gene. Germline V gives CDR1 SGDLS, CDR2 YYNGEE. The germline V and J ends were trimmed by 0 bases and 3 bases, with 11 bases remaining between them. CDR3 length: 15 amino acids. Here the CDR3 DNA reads TGTGCCAGCAGCGTAGCCCCCGACGCAACAGATACGCAGTATTTT. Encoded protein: CASSVAPDATDTQYF.

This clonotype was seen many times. CDR3 in DNA: TGTGCCAGCAGCTTATTTTCCCAGCGGTTAAACTACGAGCAGTACTTC. Residues: CASSLFSQRLNYEQYF. This chain connects TRBV11-3 to TRBJ2-7, with a possible D match to TRBD2 (5 bases). The CDR3 extends over 16 amino acids. V lost 2 bases, J lost 3 bases, and 17 bases lay in between. Germline loops: CDR1 SGHNT, CDR2 YENEEA.

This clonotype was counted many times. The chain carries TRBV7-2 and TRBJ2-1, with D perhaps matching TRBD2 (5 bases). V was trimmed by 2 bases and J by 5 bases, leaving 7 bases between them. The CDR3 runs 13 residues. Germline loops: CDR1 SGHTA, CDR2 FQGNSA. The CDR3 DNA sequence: TGTGCCAGCAGCTTAAGCGGCCACAATGAGCAGTTCTTC. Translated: CASSLSGHNEQFF. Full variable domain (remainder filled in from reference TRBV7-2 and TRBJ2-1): GAGVSQSPSNKVTEKGKDVELRCDPISGHTALYWYRQSLGQGLEFLIYFQGNSAPDKSGLPSDRFSAERTGGSVSTLTIQRTQQEDSAVYLCASSLSGHNEQFFGPGTRLTVL.

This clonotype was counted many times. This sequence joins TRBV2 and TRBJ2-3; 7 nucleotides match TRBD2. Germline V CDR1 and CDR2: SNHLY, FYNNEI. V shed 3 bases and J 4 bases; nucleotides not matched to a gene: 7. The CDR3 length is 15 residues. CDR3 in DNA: TGTGCCAGCAGTGAGAGGGAGGGCCCGTCAGATACGCAGTATTTT. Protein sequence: CASSEREGPSDTQYF.

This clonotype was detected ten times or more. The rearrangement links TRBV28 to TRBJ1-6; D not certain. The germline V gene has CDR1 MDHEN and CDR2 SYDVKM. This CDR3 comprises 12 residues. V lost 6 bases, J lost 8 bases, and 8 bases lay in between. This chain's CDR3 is CASSLPYSPLHF. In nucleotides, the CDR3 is TGTGCCAGCAGCCTACCCTATTCACCCCTCCACTTT.

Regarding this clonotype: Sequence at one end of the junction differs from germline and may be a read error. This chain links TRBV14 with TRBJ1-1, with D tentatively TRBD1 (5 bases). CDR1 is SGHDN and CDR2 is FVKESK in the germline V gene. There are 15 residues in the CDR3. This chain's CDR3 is CTSSQDPGLNTEAFF. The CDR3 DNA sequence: TGTACCAGCAGCCAAGACCCAGGGTTGAACACTGAAGCTTTCTTT.